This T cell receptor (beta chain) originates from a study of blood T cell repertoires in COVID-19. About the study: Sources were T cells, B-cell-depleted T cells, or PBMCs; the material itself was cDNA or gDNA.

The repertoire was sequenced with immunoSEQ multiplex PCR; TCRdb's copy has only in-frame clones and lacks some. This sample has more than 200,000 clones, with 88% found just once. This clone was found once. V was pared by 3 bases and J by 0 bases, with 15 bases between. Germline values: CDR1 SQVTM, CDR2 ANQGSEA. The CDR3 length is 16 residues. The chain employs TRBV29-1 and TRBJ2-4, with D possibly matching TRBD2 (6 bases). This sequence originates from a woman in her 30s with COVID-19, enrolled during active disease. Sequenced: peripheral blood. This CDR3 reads CSVEFVAGSAKNIQYF. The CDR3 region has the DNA TGCAGCGTTGAGTTCGTGGCGGGATCAGCCAAAAACATTCAGTACTTC. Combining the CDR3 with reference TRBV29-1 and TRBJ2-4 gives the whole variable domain SAVISQKPSRDICQRGTSLTIQCQVDSQVTMMFWYRQQPGQSLTLIATANQGSEATYESGFVIDKFPISRPNLTFSTLTVSNMSPEDSSIYLCSVEFVAGSAKNIQYFGAGTRLSVL.